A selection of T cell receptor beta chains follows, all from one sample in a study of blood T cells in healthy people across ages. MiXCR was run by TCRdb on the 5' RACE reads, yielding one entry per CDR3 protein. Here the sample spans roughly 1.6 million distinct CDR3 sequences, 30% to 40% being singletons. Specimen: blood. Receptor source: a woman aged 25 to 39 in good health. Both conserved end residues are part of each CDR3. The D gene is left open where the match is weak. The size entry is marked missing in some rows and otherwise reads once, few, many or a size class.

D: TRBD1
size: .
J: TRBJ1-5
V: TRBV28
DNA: TGTGCCAGCAAGGTGGGGACAGGGGCCAATCAGCCCCAGCATTTT
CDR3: CASKVGTGANQPQHF

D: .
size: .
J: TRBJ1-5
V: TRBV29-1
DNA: TGTCTGAGGGGGGGACGCAATCAGCCCCAGCATTTT
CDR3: CLRGGRNQPQHF

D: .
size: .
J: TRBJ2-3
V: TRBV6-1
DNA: TGTGCCAGCAGTGAAGGTATAGCGAAACGATACACAGATACGCAGTATTTT
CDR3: CASSEGIAKRYTDTQYF

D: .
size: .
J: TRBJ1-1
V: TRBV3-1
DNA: TGTACCAGCAGCCAACCGGGACAAGAAAACACTGAAGCTTTCTTT
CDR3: CTSSQPGQENTEAFF

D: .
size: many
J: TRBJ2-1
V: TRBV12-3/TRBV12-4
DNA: TGTGCCAGCAGCCGATTAAAGGAGCAGTTCTTC
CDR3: CASSRLKEQFF

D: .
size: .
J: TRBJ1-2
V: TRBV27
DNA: TGTGCCAGCAGGCCTAGGGGGGGAGCTAACTATGGCTACACCTTC
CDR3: CASRPRGGANYGYTF

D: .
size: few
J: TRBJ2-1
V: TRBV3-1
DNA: TGTGCCAGCAGCCGTGAGGGACTGGTCTACAATGAGCAGTTCTTC
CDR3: CASSREGLVYNEQFF

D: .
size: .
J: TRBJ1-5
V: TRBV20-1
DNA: TGCAGTTTAGACCAGGGTGATGCCAATCAGCCCCAGCATTTT
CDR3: CSLDQGDANQPQHF

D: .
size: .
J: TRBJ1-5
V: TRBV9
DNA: TGTGCCAGCAGCGTATCCCCGGGGGCAGATCAGCCCCAGCATTTT
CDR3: CASSVSPGADQPQHF

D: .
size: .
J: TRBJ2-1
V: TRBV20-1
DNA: TGCAGTGGTAGAGATCTGGCCCTTCGGGGATATGAGCAGTTCTTC
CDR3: CSGRDLALRGYEQFF

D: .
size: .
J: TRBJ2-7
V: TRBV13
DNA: TGTGCCAGCAGCACCGCACTAGGACAAGGCCGAACTTTCTACGAGCAGTACTTC
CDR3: CASSTALGQGRTFYEQYF

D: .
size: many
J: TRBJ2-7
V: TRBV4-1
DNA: TGCGCCAGCAGCCAAGATCCCCCAGGGGCCTACGAGCAGTACTTC
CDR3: CASSQDPPGAYEQYF

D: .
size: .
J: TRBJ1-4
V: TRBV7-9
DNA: TGTGCCAGCAGCTCACTCGGGGGCGAAAAACTGTTTTTT
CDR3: CASSSLGGEKLFF

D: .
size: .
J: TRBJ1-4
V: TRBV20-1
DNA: TGCAGTGCTCCCGACAGGCCGCCAAAAGAAAAACTGTTTTTT
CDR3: CSAPDRPPKEKLFF

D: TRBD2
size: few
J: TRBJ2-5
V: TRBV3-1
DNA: TGTGCCAGCAGCCCAGGACTAGCGGGGGCCTTCCAAGAGACCCAGTACTTC
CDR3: CASSPGLAGAFQETQYF

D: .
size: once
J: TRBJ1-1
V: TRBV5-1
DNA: TGCGCCAACAGGTCAGGGAGCACTGAAGCTTTCTTT
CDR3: CANRSGSTEAFF

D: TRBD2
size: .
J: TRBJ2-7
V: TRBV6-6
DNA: TGTGCCAGCACTACGGGGGGGGAAAGCTCCTACGAGCAGTACTTC
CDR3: CASTTGGESSYEQYF

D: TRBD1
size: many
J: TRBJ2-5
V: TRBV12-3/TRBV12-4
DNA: TGTGCCAGCAGTTTCTCCAACCGGGACAGAGATCAAGAGACCCAGTACTTC
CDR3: CASSFSNRDRDQETQYF